What follows is one TCR beta chain and its context. Its matching antigen is unknown. Looked up from germline, CDR1 is SGDLS and CDR2 is YYNGEE. The CDR3 has 16 residues. The ends lost 3 bases at V and 2 bases at J; junction bases unmatched: 5. This sample was included in a study of CD8+CD57+ T cells in acquired aplastic anemia. The overall study: Quantities of DNA derived from sorted CD4+ and CD8+ cells averaged around 3 ug. Study outcomes and limitations: Patients and controls were found to share twenty-nine CD8+ CDR3 sequences.

CDR3 and TCR beta VDJ profiling relied on a genomic DNA template. TCRdb processed the reads anew with MiXCR; each CDR3 protein has one entry. Of about 150,000 distinct CDR3 sequences listed, around half are singletons. Those patients picked for sequencing had displayed CD8+CD57+ cell expansion on flow cytometry. Severe acquired aplastic anemia affected all patients. The material sequenced was sorted CD4+, CD8+, or CD8+CD57+ T cells (not recorded which) from PBMCs. The V gene is TRBV9, the J gene TRBJ2-3, with TRBD2 identical over 11 bases. The source is a human donor with aplastic anemia. The CDR3 DNA reads TGTGCCAGCAGCGCGGAACTAGCGGGGGCCACAGATACGCAGTATTTT. Encoded protein: CASSAELAGATDTQYF.